Many counts were recorded for the clone carrying this T cell receptor (beta chain). As yet, its antigen is unknown. The source of the sample is a study of breast tumors, draining lymph nodes, adjacent tissues. Overall study results and limits: Luminal-like breast cancer showed significantly greater tumor-nontumor repertoire similarity than basal-like breast cancer did. That most tumor T cells come from lymph nodes remained unproven. Compared with lymph nodes, tumors were less diverse; compared with nontumor tissue, more. Data fit most tumor T cells coming from lymph node, expanding in tumor.

CDR3 size: 13 residues. V was trimmed by 2 bases and J by 3 bases, leaving 7 bases between them. CDR1 and CDR2 (germline): MNHEY, SVGAGI. TCRdb reprocessed the multiplex PCR reads with MiXCR, giving one entry per CDR3 protein. Among more than 20,000 distinct CDR3 sequences listed, roughly 50% were seen once. The V gene is TRBV6-5, the J gene TRBJ2-5; no firm D call. This receptor was obtained from a female donor with breast cancer. Some clones in this sample may be carry-over from other donors' samples. The source material was breast tumor tissue. For the CDR3, the DNA is TGTGCCAGCAGTTACGCTGGCAAAGAGACCCAGTACTTC. It encodes CASSYAGKETQYF.